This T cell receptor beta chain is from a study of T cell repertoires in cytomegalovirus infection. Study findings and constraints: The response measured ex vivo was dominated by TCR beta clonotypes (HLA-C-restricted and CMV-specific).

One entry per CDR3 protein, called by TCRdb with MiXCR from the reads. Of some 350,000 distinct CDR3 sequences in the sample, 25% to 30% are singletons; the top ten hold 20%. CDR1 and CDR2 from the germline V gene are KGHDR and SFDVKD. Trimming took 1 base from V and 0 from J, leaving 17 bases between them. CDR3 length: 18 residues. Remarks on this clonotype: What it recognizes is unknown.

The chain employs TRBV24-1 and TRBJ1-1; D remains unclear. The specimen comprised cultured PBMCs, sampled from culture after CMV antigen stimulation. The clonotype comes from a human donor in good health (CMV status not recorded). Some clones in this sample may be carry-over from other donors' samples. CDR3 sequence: CATSDFPTLGPMNTEAFF. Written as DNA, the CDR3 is TGTGCCACCAGTGATTTTCCCACTTTAGGGCCCATGAACACTGAAGCTTTCTTT.